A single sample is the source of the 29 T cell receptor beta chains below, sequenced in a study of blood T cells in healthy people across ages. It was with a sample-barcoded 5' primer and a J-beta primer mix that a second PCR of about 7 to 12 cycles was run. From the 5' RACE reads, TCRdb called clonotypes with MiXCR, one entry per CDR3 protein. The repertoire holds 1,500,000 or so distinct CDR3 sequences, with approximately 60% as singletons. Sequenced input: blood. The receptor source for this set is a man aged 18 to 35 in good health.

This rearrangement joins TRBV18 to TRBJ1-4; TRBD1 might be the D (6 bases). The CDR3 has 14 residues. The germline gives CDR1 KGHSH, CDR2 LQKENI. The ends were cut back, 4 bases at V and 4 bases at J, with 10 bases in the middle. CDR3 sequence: CASSRQAFNEKLFF. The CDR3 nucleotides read TGTGCCAGCTCACGACAGGCCTTTAATGAAAAACTGTTTTTT.

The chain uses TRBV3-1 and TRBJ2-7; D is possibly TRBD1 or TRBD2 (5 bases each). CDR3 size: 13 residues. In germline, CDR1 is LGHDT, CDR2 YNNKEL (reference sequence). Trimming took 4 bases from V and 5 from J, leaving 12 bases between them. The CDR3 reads CASSPGPGNEQYF. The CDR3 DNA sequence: TGTGCCAGCAGCCCGGGACCAGGGAACGAGCAGTACTTC.

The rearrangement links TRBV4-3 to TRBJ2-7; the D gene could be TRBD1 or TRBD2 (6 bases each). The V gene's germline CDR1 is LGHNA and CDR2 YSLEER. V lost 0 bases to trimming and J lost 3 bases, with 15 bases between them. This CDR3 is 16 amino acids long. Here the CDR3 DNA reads TGCGCCAGCAGCCAAGATAGGGGGGCGCGGGTCTACGAGCAGTACTTC. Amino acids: CASSQDRGARVYEQYF.

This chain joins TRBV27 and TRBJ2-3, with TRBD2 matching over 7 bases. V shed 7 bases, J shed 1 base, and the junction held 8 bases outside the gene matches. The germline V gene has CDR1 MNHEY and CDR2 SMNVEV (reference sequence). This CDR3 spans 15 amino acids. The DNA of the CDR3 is TGTGCCAGCATTCCCGAAGCGGGACGCACAGATACGCAGTATTTT. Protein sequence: CASIPEAGRTDTQYF.

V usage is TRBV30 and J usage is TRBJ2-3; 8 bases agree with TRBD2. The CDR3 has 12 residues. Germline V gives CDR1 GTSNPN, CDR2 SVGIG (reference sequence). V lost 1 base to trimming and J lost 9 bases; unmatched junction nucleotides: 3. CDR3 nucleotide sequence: TGTGCCTGGAGTGAGCGGGGGAGGACGCAGTATTTT. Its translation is CAWSERGRTQYF. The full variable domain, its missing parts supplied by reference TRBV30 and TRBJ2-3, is SQTIHQWPATLVQPVGSPLSLECTVEGTSNPNLYWYRQAAGRGLQLLFYSVGIGQISSEVPQNLSASRPQDRQFILSSKKLLLSDSGFYLCAWSERGRTQYFGPGTRLTVL.

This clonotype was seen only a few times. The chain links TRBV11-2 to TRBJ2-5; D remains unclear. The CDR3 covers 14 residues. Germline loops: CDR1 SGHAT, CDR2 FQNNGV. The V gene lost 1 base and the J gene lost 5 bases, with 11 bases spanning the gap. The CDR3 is CASSLGFSRETQYF. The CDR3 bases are TGTGCCAGCAGCTTAGGCTTCAGTAGGGAGACCCAGTACTTC.

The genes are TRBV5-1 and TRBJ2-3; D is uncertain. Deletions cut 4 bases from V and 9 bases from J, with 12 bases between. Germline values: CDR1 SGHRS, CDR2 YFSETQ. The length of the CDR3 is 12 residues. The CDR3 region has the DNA TGCGCCAGCAGCGAGCTCCGTGACACGCAGTATTTT. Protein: CASSELRDTQYF.

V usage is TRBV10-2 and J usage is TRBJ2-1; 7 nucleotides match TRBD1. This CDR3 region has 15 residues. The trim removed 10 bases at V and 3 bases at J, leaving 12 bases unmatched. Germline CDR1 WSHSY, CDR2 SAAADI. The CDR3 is CATTSGTVLYNEQFF. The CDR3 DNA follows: TGCGCCACAACCTCCGGGACAGTACTCTACAATGAGCAGTTCTTC.

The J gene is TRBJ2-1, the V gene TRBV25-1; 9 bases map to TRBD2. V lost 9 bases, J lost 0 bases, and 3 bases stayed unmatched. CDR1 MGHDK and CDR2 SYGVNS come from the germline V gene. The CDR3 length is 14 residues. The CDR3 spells CASISGGSYNEQFF. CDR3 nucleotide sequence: TGTGCCAGTATTAGCGGGGGCTCCTACAATGAGCAGTTCTTC.

The CDR3 coding sequence is TGTGCCAGCAGCCGGGGAGGGTTAGGAGAAAAACTGTTTTTT. It translates to CASSRGGLGEKLFF. The gene calls are TRBV27 and TRBJ1-4; D not resolved. CDR1 is MNHEY, CDR2 SMNVEV, per germline (reference sequence). CDR3 length: 14 residues. V was clipped by 6 bases and J by 8 bases, with 16 bases between them.

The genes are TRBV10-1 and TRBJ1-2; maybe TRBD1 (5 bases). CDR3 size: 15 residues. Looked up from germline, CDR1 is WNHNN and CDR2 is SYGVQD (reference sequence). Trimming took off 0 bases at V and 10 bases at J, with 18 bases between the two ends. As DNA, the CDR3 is TGCGCCAGCAGTGAGTCGGAGAGAGACAGCTCTCACTACACCTTC. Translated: CASSESERDSSHYTF.

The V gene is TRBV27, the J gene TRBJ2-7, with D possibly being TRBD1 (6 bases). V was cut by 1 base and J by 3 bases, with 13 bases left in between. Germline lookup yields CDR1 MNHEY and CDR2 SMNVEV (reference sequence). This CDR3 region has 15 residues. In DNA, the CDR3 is TGTGCCAGCAGTTTATGGACAGCACCAAACTACGAGCAGTACTTC. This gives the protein CASSLWTAPNYEQYF.

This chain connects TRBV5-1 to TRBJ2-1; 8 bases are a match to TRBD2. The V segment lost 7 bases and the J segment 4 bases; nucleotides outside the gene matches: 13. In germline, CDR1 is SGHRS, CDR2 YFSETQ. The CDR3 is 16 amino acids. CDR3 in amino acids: CASRDGGSGSYNEQFF. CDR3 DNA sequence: TGCGCCAGCCGGGACGGGGGAAGCGGGAGTTACAATGAGCAGTTCTTC. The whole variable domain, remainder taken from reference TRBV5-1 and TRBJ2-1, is KAGVTQTPRYLIKTRGQQVTLSCSPISGHRSVSWYQQTPGQGLQFLFEYFSETQRNKGNFPGRFSGRQFSNSRSEMNVSTLELGDSALYLCASRDGGSGSYNEQFFGPGTRLTVL.

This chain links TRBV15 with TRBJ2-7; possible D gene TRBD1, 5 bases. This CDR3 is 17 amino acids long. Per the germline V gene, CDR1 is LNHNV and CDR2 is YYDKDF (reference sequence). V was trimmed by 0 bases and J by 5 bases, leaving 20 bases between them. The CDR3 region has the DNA TGTGCCACCAGCAGAGATTTTGAGGCAAGGGGCCCTCACGAGCAGTACTTC. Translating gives CATSRDFEARGPHEQYF.

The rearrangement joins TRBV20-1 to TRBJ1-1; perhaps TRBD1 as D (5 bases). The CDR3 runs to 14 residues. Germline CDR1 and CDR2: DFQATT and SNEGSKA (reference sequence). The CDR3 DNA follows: TGCAGCTTTTTAAAACAGGCGATGAACACTGAAGCTTTCTTT. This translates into CSFLKQAMNTEAFF.

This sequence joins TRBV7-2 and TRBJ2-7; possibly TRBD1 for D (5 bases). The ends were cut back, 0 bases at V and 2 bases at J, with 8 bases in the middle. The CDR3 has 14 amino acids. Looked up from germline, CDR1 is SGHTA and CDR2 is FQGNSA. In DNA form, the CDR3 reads TGTGCCAGCAGCTTAGCGGCCAGGGCCTACGAGCAGTACTTC. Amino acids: CASSLAARAYEQYF. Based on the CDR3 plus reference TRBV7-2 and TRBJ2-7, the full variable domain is GAGVSQSPSNKVTEKGKDVELRCDPISGHTALYWYRQSLGQGLEFLIYFQGNSAPDKSGLPSDRFSAERTGGSVSTLTIQRTQQEDSAVYLCASSLAARAYEQYFGPGTRLTVT.

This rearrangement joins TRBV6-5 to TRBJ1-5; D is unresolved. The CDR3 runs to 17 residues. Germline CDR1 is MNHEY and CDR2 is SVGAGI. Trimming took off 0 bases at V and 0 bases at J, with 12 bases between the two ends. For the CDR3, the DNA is TGTGCCAGCAGTTACTCGATGCCAGATTATAGCAATCAGCCCCAGCATTTT. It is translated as CASSYSMPDYSNQPQHF.

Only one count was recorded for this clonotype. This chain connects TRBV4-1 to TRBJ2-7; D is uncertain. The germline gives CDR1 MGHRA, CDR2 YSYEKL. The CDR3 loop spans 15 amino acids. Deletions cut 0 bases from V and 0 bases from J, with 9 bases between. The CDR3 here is CASSQEWPGSYEQYF. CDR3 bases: TGCGCCAGCAGCCAAGAATGGCCGGGCTCCTACGAGCAGTACTTC.

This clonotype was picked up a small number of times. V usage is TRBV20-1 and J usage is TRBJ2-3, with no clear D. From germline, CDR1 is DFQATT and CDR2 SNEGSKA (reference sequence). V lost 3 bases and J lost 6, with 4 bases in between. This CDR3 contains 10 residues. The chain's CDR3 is CSASWDTQYF. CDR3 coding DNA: TGCAGTGCTAGCTGGGATACGCAGTATTTT.

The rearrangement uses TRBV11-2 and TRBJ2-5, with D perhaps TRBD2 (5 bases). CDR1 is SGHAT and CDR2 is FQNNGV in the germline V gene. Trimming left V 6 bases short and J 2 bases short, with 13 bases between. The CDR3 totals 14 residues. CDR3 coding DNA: TGTGCCAGCAGAGAACTCCCGGGGCAAGAGACCCAGTACTTC. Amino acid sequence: CASRELPGQETQYF.

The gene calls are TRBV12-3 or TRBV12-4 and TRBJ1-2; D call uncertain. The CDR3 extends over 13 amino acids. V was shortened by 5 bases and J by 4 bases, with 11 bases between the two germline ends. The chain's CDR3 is CASSGPDGYGYTF. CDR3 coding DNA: TGTGCCAGCAGTGGCCCGGACGGCTATGGCTACACCTTC.

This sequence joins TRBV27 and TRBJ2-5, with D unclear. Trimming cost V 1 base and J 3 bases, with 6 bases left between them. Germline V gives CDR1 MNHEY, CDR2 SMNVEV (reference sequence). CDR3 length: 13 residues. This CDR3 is CASSLWSKETQYF. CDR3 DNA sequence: TGTGCCAGCAGTTTATGGTCCAAAGAGACCCAGTACTTC.

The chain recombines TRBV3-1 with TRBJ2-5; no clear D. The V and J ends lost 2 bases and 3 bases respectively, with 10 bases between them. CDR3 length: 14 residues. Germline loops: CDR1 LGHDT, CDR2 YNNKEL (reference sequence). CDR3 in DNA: TGTGCCAGCAGCCAATATCCATCGGAAGAGACCCAGTACTTC. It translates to CASSQYPSEETQYF.

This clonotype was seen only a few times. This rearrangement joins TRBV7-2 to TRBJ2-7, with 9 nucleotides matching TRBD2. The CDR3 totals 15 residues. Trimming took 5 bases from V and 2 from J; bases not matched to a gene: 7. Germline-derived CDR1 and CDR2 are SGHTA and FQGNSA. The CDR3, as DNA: TGTGCCAGCAGCGACGGGGGACTAGCAGCCTACGAGCAGTACTTC. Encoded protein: CASSDGGLAAYEQYF.

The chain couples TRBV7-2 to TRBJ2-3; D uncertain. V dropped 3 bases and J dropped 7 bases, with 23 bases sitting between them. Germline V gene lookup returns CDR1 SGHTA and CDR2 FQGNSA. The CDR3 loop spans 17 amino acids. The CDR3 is CASSFLLRAGWKNTQYF. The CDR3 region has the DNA TGTGCCAGCAGCTTTCTTCTTAGGGCCGGATGGAAGAATACGCAGTATTTT.

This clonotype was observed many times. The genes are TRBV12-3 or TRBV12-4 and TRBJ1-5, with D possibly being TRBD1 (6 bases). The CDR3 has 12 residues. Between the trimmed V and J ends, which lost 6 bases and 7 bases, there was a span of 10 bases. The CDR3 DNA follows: TGTGCCAGCAGAGGAGGGGGGCAGCCCCAGCATTTT. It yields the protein CASRGGGQPQHF.

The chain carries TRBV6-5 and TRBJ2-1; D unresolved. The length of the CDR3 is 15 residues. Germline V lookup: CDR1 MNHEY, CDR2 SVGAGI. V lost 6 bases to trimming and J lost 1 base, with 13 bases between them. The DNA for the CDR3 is TGTGCCAGCAGCCAGACGGCTACTTCCTACAATGAGCAGTTCTTC. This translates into CASSQTATSYNEQFF.

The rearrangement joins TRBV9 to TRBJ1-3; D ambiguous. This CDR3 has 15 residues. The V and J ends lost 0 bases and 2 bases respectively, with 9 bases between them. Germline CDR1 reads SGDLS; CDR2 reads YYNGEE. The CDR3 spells CASSVDGNPGNTIYF. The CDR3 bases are TGTGCCAGCAGCGTAGACGGGAACCCTGGAAACACCATATATTTT.

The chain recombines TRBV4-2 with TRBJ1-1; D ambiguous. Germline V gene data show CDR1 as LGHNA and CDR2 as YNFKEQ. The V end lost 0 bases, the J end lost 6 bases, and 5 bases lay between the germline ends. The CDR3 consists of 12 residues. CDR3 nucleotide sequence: TGTGCCAGCAGCCAAGACTTACCTGAAGCTTTCTTT. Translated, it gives CASSQDLPEAFF.